A single sample is the source of the 12 T cell receptor beta chains below, sequenced in a study of cytomegalovirus exposure and HLA in healthy donors. This PCR relied on a set of 60 Vbeta primers and 13 Jbeta primers. Measured with immunoSEQ multiplex PCR; TCRdb has only the in-frame clones, and not every one. This table has about 120,000 clones, over 60% appearing once. The sequenced sample was PBMCs. The receptor set was obtained from a woman aged 40 to 50 in good health and CMV-seropositive.

This chain links TRBV10-3 with TRBJ2-1, with 10 bases that match TRBD2. Trimming removed 4 bases from V and 5 bases from J; junction bases left unmatched: 17. Germline V gene lookup returns CDR1 ENHRY and CDR2 SYGVKD. The CDR3 totals 19 residues. CDR3 DNA sequence: TGTGCCATCAGTGCAAAAGTAGCCGCTCTAGCGGGGGCGAACAATGAGCAGTTCTTC. As protein: CAISAKVAALAGANNEQFF.

In this sample, this clone turned up once. The chain is built from TRBV5-4 and TRBJ2-1; D is perhaps TRBD2 (6 bases). This CDR3 region has 15 residues. Germline assignment: CDR1 SGHNT and CDR2 YYREEE (reference sequence). V gave up 0 bases and J gave up 2 bases, with 9 bases separating them. The CDR3 DNA is TGTGCCAGCAGCTTGGGACTAGGCCCCTACAATGAGCAGTTCTTC. The encoded protein is CASSLGLGPYNEQFF.

This rearrangement joins TRBV5-6 to TRBJ1-1, with 7 positions matching TRBD1. Germline V gene data show CDR1 as SGHDT and CDR2 as YYEEEE. Germline trimming cut 4 bases from V and 10 bases from J; bases unmatched to any gene: 19. The CDR3 is 16 amino acids. The CDR3 here is CASSPATGTLLAAAFF. CDR3 in DNA: TGTGCCAGCAGCCCCGCGACAGGGACTTTGTTGGCTGCAGCTTTCTTT.

V gene TRBV5-1 combines with J gene TRBJ2-7; 8 bases are a match to TRBD1. Trimming cost V 2 bases and J 4 bases; bases outside gene matches: 5. The CDR3 sequence is 14 residues long. Germline V gene data show CDR1 as SGHRS and CDR2 as YFSETQ. This CDR3 is CASSFGQGVYEQYF. The CDR3 DNA follows: TGCGCCAGCAGCTTCGGACAGGGCGTTTACGAGCAGTACTTC.

The rearrangement uses TRBV7-3 and TRBJ2-5; a possible D gene is TRBD2 (6 bases). In germline, CDR1 is SGHTA, CDR2 FQGTGA. The CDR3 loop spans 15 amino acids. V lost 5 bases to trimming and J lost 2 bases, with 15 bases between them. CDR3 sequence reads: CASSLQGGVQETQYF. DNA for the CDR3: TGTGCCAGCAGCCTCCAGGGAGGAGTACAAGAGACCCAGTACTTC.

J is TRBJ1-5 and V is TRBV2, with TRBD1 identical over 8 bases. Germline CDR1 is SNHLY and CDR2 is FYNNEI. The CDR3 loop spans 14 amino acids. Trimming at V came to 5 bases and at J to 4 bases, leaving 4 bases not matched to a gene. The CDR3, as DNA: TGTGCCAGCAGTACCGACAGGGGTAATCAGCCCCAGCATTTT. Amino acids: CASSTDRGNQPQHF.

This clone was recorded once. The chain employs TRBV18 and TRBJ1-5; 9 nucleotides match TRBD1. The CDR3 covers 14 residues. After removal of 5 bases from V and 9 bases from J, the junction contained 8 bases not matched to a gene. Germline lookup yields CDR1 KGHSH and CDR2 LQKENI. This CDR3 reads CASSTDRGRRPQHF. The CDR3 DNA sequence: TGTGCCAGCTCAACAGACAGGGGGAGGCGGCCCCAGCATTTT. Complete variable domain (other parts from reference TRBV18 and TRBJ1-5): NAGVMQNPRHLVRRRGQEARLRCSPMKGHSHVYWYRQLPEEGLKFMVYLQKENIIDESGMPKERFSAEFPKEGPSILRIQQVVRGDSAAYFCASSTDRGRRPQHFGDGTRLSIL.

This clone was observed a few times. The gene calls are TRBV25-1 and TRBJ2-4; D perhaps matches TRBD2 (5 bases). Germline-derived CDR1 and CDR2 are MGHDK and SYGVNS. The CDR3 contains 15 residues. V was pared by 5 bases and J by 6 bases, with 17 bases between. The CDR3 DNA follows: TGTGCCAGCAGTAAACGACACGGGGAAGGAAACATTCAGTACTTC. Translation gives CASSKRHGEGNIQYF.

The CDR3 protein is CAISAGTSEETQYF. The CDR3 nucleotides read TGTGCCATCAGTGCCGGGACTAGTGAGGAGACCCAGTACTTC. The gene calls are TRBV10-3 and TRBJ2-5, with TRBD2 identical over 8 bases. Germline V gives CDR1 ENHRY, CDR2 SYGVKD. V was clipped by 4 bases and J by 5 bases; unmatched bases: 6. This CDR3 has 14 residues.

The genes are TRBV7-9 and TRBJ2-7; D uncertain. V lost 5 bases, J lost 6 bases, and 17 bases lay in between. The CDR3 has 14 amino acids. CDR1 and CDR2 (germline): SEHNR, FQNEAQ (reference sequence). The CDR3 DNA follows: TGTGCCAGCAGCCCCGAGAAGTCGTCGGGCGAGCAGTACTTC. Residues: CASSPEKSSGEQYF.

The V and J genes are TRBV5-1 and TRBJ2-5; D may be TRBD2 (6 bases). The CDR3 spans 15 residues. Germline-derived CDR1 and CDR2 are SGHRS and YFSETQ. V dropped 0 bases and J dropped 5 bases, with 14 bases sitting between them. The CDR3 here is CASSLAVGEAETQYF. CDR3 bases: TGCGCCAGCAGCTTGGCCGTGGGGGAGGCGGAGACCCAGTACTTC.

This clone was recorded a few times. This chain uses TRBV27 with TRBJ1-2, with no clear D. In germline, CDR1 is MNHEY, CDR2 SMNVEV (reference sequence). V shed 5 bases and J shed 0 bases, with 10 bases lying between them. This CDR3 spans 14 amino acids. Written as DNA, the CDR3 is TGTGCCAGCAGTAAATCGAGCGCTAACTATGGCTACACCTTC. Translation gives CASSKSSANYGYTF.